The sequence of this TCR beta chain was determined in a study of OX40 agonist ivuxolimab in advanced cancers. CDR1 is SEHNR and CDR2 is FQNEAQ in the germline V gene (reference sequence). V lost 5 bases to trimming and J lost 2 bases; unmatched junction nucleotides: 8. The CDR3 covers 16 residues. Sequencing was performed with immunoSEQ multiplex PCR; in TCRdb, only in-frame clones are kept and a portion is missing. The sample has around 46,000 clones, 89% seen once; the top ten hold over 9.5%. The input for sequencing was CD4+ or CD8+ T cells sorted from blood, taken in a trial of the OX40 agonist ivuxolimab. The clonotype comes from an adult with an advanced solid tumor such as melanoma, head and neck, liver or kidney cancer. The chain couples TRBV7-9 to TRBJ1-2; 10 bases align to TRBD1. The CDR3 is CASSPPGQGGNYGYTF. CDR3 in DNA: TGTGCCAGCAGCCCACCAGGACAGGGGGGAAACTATGGCTACACCTTC.